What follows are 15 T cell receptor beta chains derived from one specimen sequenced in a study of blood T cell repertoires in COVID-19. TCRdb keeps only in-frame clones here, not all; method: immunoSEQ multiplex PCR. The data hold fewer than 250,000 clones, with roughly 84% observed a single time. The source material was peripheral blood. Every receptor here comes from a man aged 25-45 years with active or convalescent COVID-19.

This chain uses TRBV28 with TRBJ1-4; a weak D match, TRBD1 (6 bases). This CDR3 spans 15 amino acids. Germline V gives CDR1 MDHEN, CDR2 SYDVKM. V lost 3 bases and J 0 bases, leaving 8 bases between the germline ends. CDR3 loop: CASSFGQTTNEKLFF. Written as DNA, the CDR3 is TGTGCCAGCAGTTTCGGACAGACAACTAATGAAAAACTGTTTTTT.

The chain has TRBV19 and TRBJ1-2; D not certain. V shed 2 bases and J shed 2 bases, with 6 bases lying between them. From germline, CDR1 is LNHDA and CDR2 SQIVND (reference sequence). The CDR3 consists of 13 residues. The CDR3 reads CASSIPGNYGYTF. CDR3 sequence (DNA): TGTGCCAGTAGTATACCGGGAAACTATGGCTACACCTTC. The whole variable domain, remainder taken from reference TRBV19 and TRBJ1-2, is DGGITQSPKYLFRKEGQNVTLSCEQNLNHDAMYWYRQDPGQGLRLIYYSQIVNDFQKGDIAEGYSVSREKKESFPLTVTSAQKNPTAFYLCASSIPGNYGYTFGSGTRLTVV.

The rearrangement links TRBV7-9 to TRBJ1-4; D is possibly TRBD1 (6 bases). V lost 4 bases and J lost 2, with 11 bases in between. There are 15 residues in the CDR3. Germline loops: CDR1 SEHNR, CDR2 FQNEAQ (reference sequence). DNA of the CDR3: TGTGCCAGCAGCTCAGGGGACCGTACTAATGAAAAACTGTTTTTT. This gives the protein CASSSGDRTNEKLFF.

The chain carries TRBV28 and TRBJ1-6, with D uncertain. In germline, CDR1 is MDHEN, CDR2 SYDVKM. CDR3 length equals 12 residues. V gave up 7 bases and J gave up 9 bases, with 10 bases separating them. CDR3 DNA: TGTGCCAGCAAAGGCGGGTCTTCACCCCTCCACTTT. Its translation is CASKGGSSPLHF.

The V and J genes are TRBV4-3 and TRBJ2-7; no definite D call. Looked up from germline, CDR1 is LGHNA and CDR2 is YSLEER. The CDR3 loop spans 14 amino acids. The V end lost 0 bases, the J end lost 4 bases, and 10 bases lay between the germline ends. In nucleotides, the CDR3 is TGCGCCAGCAGCCAAGAGGTCCAGTCTTACGAGCAGTACTTC. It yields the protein CASSQEVQSYEQYF.

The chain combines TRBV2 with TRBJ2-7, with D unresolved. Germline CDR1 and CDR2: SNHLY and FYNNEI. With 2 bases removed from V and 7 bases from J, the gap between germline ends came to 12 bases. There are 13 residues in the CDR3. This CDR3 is CASSEHPNSEQYF. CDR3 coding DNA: TGTGCCAGCAGTGAACACCCCAATAGTGAGCAGTACTTC.

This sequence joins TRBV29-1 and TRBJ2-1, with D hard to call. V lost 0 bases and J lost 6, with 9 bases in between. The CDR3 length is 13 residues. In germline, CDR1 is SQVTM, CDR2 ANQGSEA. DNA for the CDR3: TGCAGCGTTGAAGATCTCCCCAGCAATGAGCAGTTCTTC. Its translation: CSVEDLPSNEQFF.

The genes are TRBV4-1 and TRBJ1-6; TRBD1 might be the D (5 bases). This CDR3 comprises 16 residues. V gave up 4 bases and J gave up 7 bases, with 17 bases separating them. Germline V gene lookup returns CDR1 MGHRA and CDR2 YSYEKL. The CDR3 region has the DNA TGCGCCAGCAGCCCTACTTCGACAGAAAGAAATTCACCCCTCCACTTT. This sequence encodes CASSPTSTERNSPLHF.

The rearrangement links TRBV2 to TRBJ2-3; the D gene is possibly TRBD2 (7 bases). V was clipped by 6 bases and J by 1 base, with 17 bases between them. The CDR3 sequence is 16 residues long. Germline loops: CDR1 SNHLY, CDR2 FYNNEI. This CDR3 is CASSKRGGGGTDTQYF. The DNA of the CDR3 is TGTGCCAGCAGCAAACGAGGGGGAGGGGGCACAGATACGCAGTATTTT.

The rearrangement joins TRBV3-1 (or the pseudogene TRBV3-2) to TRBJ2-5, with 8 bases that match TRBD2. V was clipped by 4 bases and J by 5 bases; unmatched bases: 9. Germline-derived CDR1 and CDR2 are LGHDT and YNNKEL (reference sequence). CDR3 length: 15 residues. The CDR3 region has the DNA TGTGCCAGCAGCCCTCTGAGAGCGGGAGAGGAGACCCAGTACTTC. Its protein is CASSPLRAGEETQYF.

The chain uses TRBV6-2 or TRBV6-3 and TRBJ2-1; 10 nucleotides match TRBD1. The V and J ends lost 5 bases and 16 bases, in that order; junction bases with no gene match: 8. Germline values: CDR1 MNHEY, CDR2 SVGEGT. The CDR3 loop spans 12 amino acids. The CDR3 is CASSAWTGGRFF. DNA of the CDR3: TGTGCCAGCAGTGCGTGGACAGGGGGTCGATTCTTC.

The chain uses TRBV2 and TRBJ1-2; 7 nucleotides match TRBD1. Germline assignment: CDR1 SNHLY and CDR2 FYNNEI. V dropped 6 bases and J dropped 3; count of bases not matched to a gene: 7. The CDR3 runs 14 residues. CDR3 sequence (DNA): TGTGCCAGCAGAGACGACAGGGTGGACTATGGCTACACCTTC. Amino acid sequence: CASRDDRVDYGYTF. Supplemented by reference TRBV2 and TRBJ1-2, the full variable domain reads EPEVTQTPSHQVTQMGQEVILRCVPISNHLYFYWYRQILGQKVEFLVSFYNNEISEKSEIFDDQFSVERPDGSNFTLKIRSTKLEDSAMYFCASRDDRVDYGYTFGSGTRLTVV.

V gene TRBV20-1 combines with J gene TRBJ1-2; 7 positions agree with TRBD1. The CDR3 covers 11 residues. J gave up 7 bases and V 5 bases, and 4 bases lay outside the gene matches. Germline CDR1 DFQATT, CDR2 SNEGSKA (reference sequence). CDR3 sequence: CSADTGAGYTF. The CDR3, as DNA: TGCAGTGCTGACACAGGGGCTGGCTACACCTTC.

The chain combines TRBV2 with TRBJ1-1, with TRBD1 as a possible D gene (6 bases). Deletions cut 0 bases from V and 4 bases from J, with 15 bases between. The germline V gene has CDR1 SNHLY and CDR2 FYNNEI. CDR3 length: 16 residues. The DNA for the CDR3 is TGTGCCAGCAGTGAAGCGACAGGTTGGGTGGCCACTGAAGCTTTCTTT. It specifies CASSEATGWVATEAFF.

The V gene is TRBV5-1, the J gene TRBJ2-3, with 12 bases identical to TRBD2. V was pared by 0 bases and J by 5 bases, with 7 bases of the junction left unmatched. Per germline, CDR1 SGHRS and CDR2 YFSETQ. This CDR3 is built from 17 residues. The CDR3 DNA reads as TGCGCCAGCAGCTTGGCCCTAGCGGGGGGGCTGCGAGATACGCAGTATTTT. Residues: CASSLALAGGLRDTQYF.